One and the same sample provided the 31 T cell receptor beta chains below, sequenced in a study of blood T cells in healthy people across ages. A second PCR, run for roughly 7 to 11 cycles, used a sample-barcoded 5' primer plus a J-beta primer mix. TCRdb re-derived calls from the 5' RACE reads in MiXCR, one entry per CDR3 protein. The sample has approximately 1.5 million distinct CDR3 sequences; roughly two fifths are singletons. Input material: blood. The source of these receptors is a woman between 18 and 29 years old in good health.

This clonotype occurred once. This CDR3 fails to terminate in the conserved phenylalanine or tryptophan, so it likely reflects a read error. This rearrangement joins TRBV29-1 to TRBJ2-7; D unclear. Trimming took 6 bases from V and 5 from J, leaving 14 bases between them. This CDR3 is 12 amino acids long. The germline CDR1 and CDR2 sequences are SQVTM and ANQGSEA. CDR3: CSVSNTRNEQYY. The CDR3 DNA follows: TGCAGCGTATCGAATACCCGCAACGAGCAGTACTAC.

J is TRBJ2-7 and V is TRBV27, with TRBD1 matching 7 bases. V trimming: 8 bases; J trimming: 2 bases; junction bases outside the gene matches: 6. In germline, CDR1 is MNHEY, CDR2 SMNVEV (reference sequence). The CDR3 loop spans 13 amino acids. In DNA, the CDR3 is TGTGCCAGCGCCTCAGGACAGGCCTACGAGCAGTACTTC. It is translated as CASASGQAYEQYF.

The chain links TRBV6-2 or TRBV6-3 to TRBJ1-2; D possibly corresponds to TRBD1 (6 bases). Germline values: CDR1 MNHEY, CDR2 SVGEGT. This CDR3 has 13 amino acids. Trimming left V 6 bases short and J 8 bases short, with 16 bases between. CDR3 sequence: CASRETGPGGYTF. The CDR3 DNA reads as TGTGCCAGCAGAGAGACAGGCCCCGGGGGCTACACCTTC.

This clonotype turned up a few times. This sequence joins TRBV27 and TRBJ2-3, with TRBD1 matching over 8 bases. The CDR3 consists of 16 residues. Looked up from germline, CDR1 is MNHEY and CDR2 is SMNVEV (reference sequence). The junction had 7 bases not matched to a gene; V was cut back by 4 bases and J by 1 base. CDR3 nucleotide sequence: TGTGCCAGCAGTTCCAAGACAGGGGAAGGCACAGATACGCAGTATTTT. It is translated as CASSSKTGEGTDTQYF.

This clonotype was seen a handful of times. The chain is built from TRBV10-3 and TRBJ2-5, with TRBD1 matching over 9 bases. This CDR3 has 12 residues. The trim removed 0 bases at V and 10 bases at J, leaving 0 bases unmatched. Germline CDR1 ENHRY, CDR2 SYGVKD. The CDR3 DNA is TGTGCCATCAGTGAGTCGACAGGGGGCCAGTACTTC. Translation gives CAISESTGGQYF.

This clonotype was observed a few times. The chain combines TRBV10-3 with TRBJ1-1; D unresolved. Deletions cut 5 bases from V and 0 bases from J, with 7 bases between. Germline V CDR1 and CDR2: ENHRY, SYGVKD. The CDR3 runs to 13 residues. CDR3 loop: CAISMVMNTEAFF. The CDR3 DNA reads as TGTGCCATCAGTATGGTTATGAACACTGAAGCTTTCTTT.

This clonotype has only a few counts. The chain joins TRBV20-1 to TRBJ2-7; 10 bases fit TRBD1. Germline CDR1 reads DFQATT; CDR2 reads SNEGSKA (reference sequence). This CDR3 is built from 15 residues. V lost 4 bases to trimming and J lost 3 bases; unmatched junction nucleotides: 9. CDR3: CSATDQGDRGYEQYF. As DNA, the CDR3 is TGCAGTGCTACCGACCAAGGGGACAGGGGCTACGAGCAGTACTTC.

The rearrangement links TRBV7-9 to TRBJ2-1; 9 nucleotides line up with TRBD2. The trim removed 3 bases at V and 8 bases at J, leaving 5 bases unmatched. The germline CDR1 and CDR2 sequences are SEHNR and FQNEAQ (reference sequence). The CDR3 has 14 amino acids. The CDR3 DNA sequence: TGTGCCAGCAGCTTTGCGGGGGGGCCGGATGAGCAGTTCTTC. This codes for CASSFAGGPDEQFF.

A few counts support this clonotype. The J gene is TRBJ2-5, the V gene TRBV4-3, with 15 bases matching TRBD2. The CDR3 sequence is 19 residues long. V lost 2 bases and J lost 2; bases outside the gene matches: 9. The germline V gene encodes CDR1 LGHNA and CDR2 YSLEER. This chain's CDR3 is CASSQSRLGLAGGQETQYF. The CDR3, as DNA: TGCGCCAGCAGCCAAAGTCGGCTAGGACTAGCGGGGGGGCAAGAGACCCAGTACTTC.

This chain joins TRBV7-9 and TRBJ2-2; possibly TRBD1 for D (6 bases). The CDR3 loop spans 15 amino acids. Trimming cost V 5 bases and J 2 bases, with 12 bases left between them. Germline loops: CDR1 SEHNR, CDR2 FQNEAQ (reference sequence). Here the CDR3 reads CASSARTANTGELFF. The DNA for the CDR3 is TGTGCCAGCAGCGCCCGGACAGCCAACACCGGGGAGCTGTTTTTT.

The chain links TRBV7-2 to TRBJ1-2, with D possibly TRBD1 on 6 matching bases. V was cut by 5 bases and J by 8 bases, with 24 bases left in between. Germline CDR1 SGHTA, CDR2 FQGNSA. This CDR3 region has 16 residues. This chain's CDR3 is CASSQGRGRGGSGYTF. The CDR3 region has the DNA TGTGCCAGCAGCCAAGGCCGGGGCAGGGGTGGCAGCGGCTACACCTTC.

This clonotype was observed a few times. The chain uses TRBV9 and TRBJ1-5, with 8 bases fitting TRBD1. Germline CDR1 reads SGDLS; CDR2 reads YYNGEE. V lost 1 base, J lost 2 bases, and 5 bases stayed unmatched. This CDR3 is 16 amino acids long. In DNA form, the CDR3 reads TGTGCCAGCAGCGTACAGGGGGCGCGTGGCAATCAGCCCCAGCATTTT. It specifies CASSVQGARGNQPQHF.

This clonotype was found many times. The chain recombines TRBV29-1 with TRBJ2-1, with D perhaps matching TRBD2 (6 bases). The CDR3 runs to 15 residues. The germline V and J ends were trimmed by 4 bases and 0 bases, with 13 bases remaining between them. Germline V gene data show CDR1 as SQVTM and CDR2 as ANQGSEA. The CDR3 here is CSVGIGGTSYNEQFF. CDR3 coding DNA: TGCAGCGTTGGTATCGGGGGTACCTCCTACAATGAGCAGTTCTTC.

The CDR3, as DNA: TGTGCCAGCAGTTTCTCTAGCGGCGCCTACGAGCAGTACTTC. As protein: CASSFSSGAYEQYF. V and J are TRBV12-3 or TRBV12-4 and TRBJ2-7; 7 nucleotides match TRBD2. The CDR3 is made up of 14 amino acids. V dropped 3 bases and J dropped 2; count of bases not matched to a gene: 4.

This chain joins TRBV7-3 and TRBJ1-2; D gene unclear. The V gene lost 5 bases and the J gene lost 6 bases, with 16 bases spanning the gap. Germline V gene lookup returns CDR1 SGHTA and CDR2 FQGTGA. The CDR3 is made up of 14 amino acids. The CDR3, as DNA: TGTGCCAGCAGCATGTCTGGGGAGGTGGATGGCTACACCTTC. It codes for CASSMSGEVDGYTF.

The chain carries TRBV4-1 and TRBJ1-1, with D possibly being TRBD1 (6 bases). This CDR3 comprises 20 residues. Germline CDR1 MGHRA, CDR2 YSYEKL. V gave up 4 bases and J gave up 0 bases, with 27 bases separating them. The DNA of the CDR3 is TGCGCCAGCAGCCCACAAATCGCTCGCGTTATGAGGGGGATGAACACTGAAGCTTTCTTT. The encoded protein is CASSPQIARVMRGMNTEAFF.

At least ten counts were recorded for this clonotype. The chain combines TRBV4-3 with TRBJ2-7; 7 bases match TRBD1. Trimming removed 4 bases from V and 4 bases from J; junction bases left unmatched: 16. This CDR3 comprises 17 residues. CDR1 is LGHNA, CDR2 YSLEER, per germline. Here the CDR3 reads CASSRKIRDRVPYEQYF. CDR3 coding DNA: TGCGCCAGCAGCCGGAAGATTCGAGACAGGGTCCCATACGAGCAGTACTTC.

This clonotype was seen more than once but under ten times. The chain recombines TRBV7-2 with TRBJ2-7; no clear D gene. Germline lookup yields CDR1 SGHTA and CDR2 FQGNSA. Trimming cost V 4 bases and J 4 bases, with 17 bases left between them. The CDR3 is 15 residues long. The CDR3 sequence: CASSSGGRNPYEQYF. The CDR3 DNA reads as TGTGCCAGCAGCTCAGGTGGTAGGAACCCTTACGAGCAGTACTTC. The full variable domain, with the rest looked up from reference TRBV7-2 and TRBJ2-7, is GAGVSQSPSNKVTEKGKDVELRCDPISGHTALYWYRQSLGQGLEFLIYFQGNSAPDKSGLPSDRFSAERTGGSVSTLTIQRTQQEDSAVYLCASSSGGRNPYEQYFGPGTRLTVT.

V and J are TRBV28 and TRBJ1-1; the D gene is possibly TRBD1 (5 bases). The CDR3 extends over 16 amino acids. Trimming shortened V by 3 bases and J by 9 bases, and 23 bases separated the two germline ends. Germline-derived CDR1 and CDR2 are MDHEN and SYDVKM. CDR3 protein: CASSLIGGFAPEKAFF. For the CDR3, the DNA is TGTGCCAGCAGTTTGATCGGGGGTTTCGCGCCAGAAAAAGCTTTCTTT.

The chain combines TRBV15 with TRBJ2-4; D is perhaps TRBD1 (5 bases). Trimming stripped 4 bases from V and 5 bases from J, with 9 bases between. The CDR3 runs 13 residues. Germline V gene sequence: CDR1 LNHNV, CDR2 YYDKDF (reference sequence). CDR3: CATSTEQENIQYF. The CDR3 DNA is TGTGCCACCAGCACTGAACAGGAAAACATTCAGTACTTC.

The chain uses TRBV6-1 and TRBJ2-7; 9 bases align to TRBD1. CDR3 length equals 14 residues. V lost 6 bases, J lost 2 bases, and 5 bases stayed unmatched. Germline CDR1 MNHNS, CDR2 SASEGT. The CDR3 nucleotides are TGTGCCAGCAGGAAAAGACAGGGGGCCTACGAGCAGTACTTC. Translating it yields CASRKRQGAYEQYF.

This clonotype has only a few counts. This chain connects TRBV7-8 to TRBJ2-1; D gene ambiguous. Trimming took off 5 bases at V and 0 bases at J, with 17 bases between the two ends. The CDR3 is 17 residues long. Germline assignment: CDR1 SGHVS and CDR2 FQNEAQ. CDR3: CASSPPGSSSSYNEQFF. CDR3 bases: TGTGCCAGCAGCCCCCCCGGCTCATCGAGCTCCTACAATGAGCAGTTCTTC.

The chain couples TRBV27 to TRBJ2-2; 7 positions agree with TRBD1. With V trimmed by 6 bases and J by 6 bases, 10 bases remained unmatched. CDR3 length equals 15 residues. Germline CDR1 is MNHEY and CDR2 is SMNVEV (reference sequence). CDR3 residues: CASSSRQGRPGELFF. For the CDR3, the DNA is TGTGCCAGCAGCTCCAGACAGGGCCGGCCCGGGGAGCTGTTTTTT.

This clonotype was observed a handful of times. The gene calls are TRBV20-1 and TRBJ2-1; possibly TRBD1 for D (6 bases). V lost 3 bases to trimming and J lost 0 bases, with 15 bases between them. The length of the CDR3 is 16 residues. Germline lookup yields CDR1 DFQATT and CDR2 SNEGSKA (reference sequence). CDR3 bases: TGCAGTGCTAGGTCGAGCCTAGGGGGCTCCTACAATGAGCAGTTCTTC. As protein: CSARSSLGGSYNEQFF.

This clonotype has just a few counts. V usage is TRBV27 and J usage is TRBJ2-2; 9 bases are a match to TRBD2. CDR1 MNHEY and CDR2 SMNVEV come from the germline V gene (reference sequence). Trimming removed 5 bases from V and 1 base from J; junction bases left unmatched: 5. The CDR3 covers 16 residues. In nucleotides, the CDR3 is TGTGCCAGCAGTCCCTGGACTAGCGAGAACACCGGGGAGCTGTTTTTT. Amino acid sequence: CASSPWTSENTGELFF.

The rearrangement joins TRBV4-3 to TRBJ1-2, with D tentatively TRBD1 (6 bases). Trimming shortened V by 0 bases and J by 2 bases, and 10 bases separated the two germline ends. Germline CDR1 is LGHNA and CDR2 is YSLEER. This CDR3 has 15 amino acids. The CDR3, as DNA: TGCGCCAGCAGCCAAGAGTTACAGGGAAACTATGGCTACACCTTC. This encodes CASSQELQGNYGYTF.

The V and J genes are TRBV4-3 and TRBJ2-7, with TRBD2 as a possible D gene (5 bases). CDR3 length: 15 residues. Germline V lookup: CDR1 LGHNA, CDR2 YSLEER. The V end lost 1 base, the J end lost 3 bases, and 13 bases lay between the germline ends. The CDR3 DNA sequence: TGCGCCAGCAGCCAAGGGACTGAGGCCGGCTACGAGCAGTACTTC. This gives the protein CASSQGTEAGYEQYF.

This clonotype was seen a single time. The rearrangement links TRBV20-1 to TRBJ1-5; no clear D gene. Deletions cut 2 bases from V and 8 bases from J, with 19 bases between. Germline assignment: CDR1 DFQATT and CDR2 SNEGSKA (reference sequence). CDR3 length: 15 amino acids. The CDR3 DNA reads as TGCAGTGCTAGACCCGTAAGGCTCTTAAAAGAGCCCCAGCATTTT. It yields the protein CSARPVRLLKEPQHF.

This clonotype appeared a few times. The rearrangement uses TRBV6-2 or TRBV6-3 and TRBJ2-1; no firm D call. CDR3 size: 12 residues. Germline-derived CDR1 and CDR2 are MNHEY and SVGEGT. The V and J ends lost 8 bases and 3 bases respectively, with 8 bases between them. The CDR3 here is CASAGYYNEQFF. The DNA for the CDR3 is TGTGCCAGCGCAGGATACTACAATGAGCAGTTCTTC.

This rearrangement joins TRBV4-2 to TRBJ2-7; 11 nucleotides align to TRBD2. CDR1 is LGHNA and CDR2 is YNFKEQ in the germline V gene. This CDR3 contains 16 residues. With 4 bases clipped from V and 7 bases from J, the junction kept 12 bases outside the gene matches. The CDR3 sequence: CASSPRLAGSYNEQYF. For the CDR3, the DNA is TGTGCCAGCAGCCCTCGACTAGCGGGATCCTACAATGAGCAGTACTTC.

The chain employs TRBV4-3 and TRBJ1-6; no firm D call. V dropped 1 base and J dropped 2 bases, with 12 bases sitting between them. There are 17 residues in the CDR3. Per the germline V gene, CDR1 is LGHNA and CDR2 is YSLEER. CDR3 DNA: TGCGCCAGCAGCCAAGTCCCGATGAGGGCCTATAATTCACCCCTCCACTTT. Its protein product is CASSQVPMRAYNSPLHF.